Sequencing of this TCR beta chain was carried out in a study of T-cell memory formation after mild COVID-19. Study overall: Clustering of TCRs was largely donor specific.

This clonotype was picked up a small number of times. Its antigen is unknown. The germline CDR1 and CDR2 sequences are MNHEY and SVGAGI. This CDR3 region has 11 residues. The V end lost 10 bases, the J end lost 6 bases, and 12 bases lay between the germline ends. Study-level results: The appearance of some responding clones in pre-infection memory suggested that cross-reactive memory joined. Day 15 to 85 contractors were CD4/CD8 balanced; later expanders leaned CD4+. CD4+ clones that contracted lay mainly in CM and EM; CD8+ ones lay in EMRA.

From the 5' RACE reads, TCRdb called clonotypes with MiXCR, one entry per CDR3 protein. Of nearly 200,000 distinct CDR3 sequences listed, 15% to 20% are singletons. The receptor's source is an adult woman who had mild COVID-19 (a few samples of this study predate the infection). Cell type and time point are not known. The sequenced sample was PBMCs or a T cell subset sorted from them (not recorded which). The chain couples TRBV6-5 to TRBJ1-2; D remains unclear. CDR3 in amino acids: CATRRKNGYTF. The DNA of the CDR3 is TGTGCCACACGCCGGAAAAATGGCTACACCTTC.